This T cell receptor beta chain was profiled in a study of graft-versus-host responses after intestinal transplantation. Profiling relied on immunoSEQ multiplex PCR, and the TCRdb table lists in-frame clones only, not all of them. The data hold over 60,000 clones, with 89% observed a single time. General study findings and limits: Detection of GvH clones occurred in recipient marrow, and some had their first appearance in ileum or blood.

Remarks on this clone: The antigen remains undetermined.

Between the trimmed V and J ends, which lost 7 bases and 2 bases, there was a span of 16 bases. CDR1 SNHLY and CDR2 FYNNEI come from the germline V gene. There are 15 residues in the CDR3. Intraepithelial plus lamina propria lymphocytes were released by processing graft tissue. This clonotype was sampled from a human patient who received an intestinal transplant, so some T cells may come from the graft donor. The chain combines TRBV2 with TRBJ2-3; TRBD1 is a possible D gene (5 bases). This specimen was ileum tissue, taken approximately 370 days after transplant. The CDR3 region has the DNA TGTGCCAGCATAAGTACAGGACAACTCACAGATACGCAGTATTTT. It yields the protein CASISTGQLTDTQYF.